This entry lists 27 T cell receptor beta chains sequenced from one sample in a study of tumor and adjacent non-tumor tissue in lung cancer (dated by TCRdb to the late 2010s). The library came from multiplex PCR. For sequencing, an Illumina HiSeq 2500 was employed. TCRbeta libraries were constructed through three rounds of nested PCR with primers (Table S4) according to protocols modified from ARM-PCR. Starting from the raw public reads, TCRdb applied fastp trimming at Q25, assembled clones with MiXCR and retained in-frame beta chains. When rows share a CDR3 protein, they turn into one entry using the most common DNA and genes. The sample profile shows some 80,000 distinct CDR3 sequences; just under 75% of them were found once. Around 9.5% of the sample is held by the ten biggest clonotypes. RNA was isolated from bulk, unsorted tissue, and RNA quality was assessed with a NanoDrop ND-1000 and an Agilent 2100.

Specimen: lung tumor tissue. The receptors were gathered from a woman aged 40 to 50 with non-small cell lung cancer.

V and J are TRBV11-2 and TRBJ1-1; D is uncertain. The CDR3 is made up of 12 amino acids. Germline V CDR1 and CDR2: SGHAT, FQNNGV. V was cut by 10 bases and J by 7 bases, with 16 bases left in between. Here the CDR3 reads CANSNSGCEAFF. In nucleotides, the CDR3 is TGTGCCAACAGTAATTCGGGGTGTGAAGCTTTCTTT.

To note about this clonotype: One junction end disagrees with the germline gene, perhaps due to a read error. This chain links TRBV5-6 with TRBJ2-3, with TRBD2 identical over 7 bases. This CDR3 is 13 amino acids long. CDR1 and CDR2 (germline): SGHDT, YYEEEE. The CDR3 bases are TGCGCCAGCAGCGGGGACCTTACAGATATGCAGTATTTT. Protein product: CASSGDLTDMQYF.

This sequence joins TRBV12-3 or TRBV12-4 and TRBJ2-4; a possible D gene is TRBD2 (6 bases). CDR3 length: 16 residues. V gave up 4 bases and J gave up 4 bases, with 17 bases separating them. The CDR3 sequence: CASSWGLHGTKNIQYF. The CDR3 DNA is TGTGCCAGCAGTTGGGGCCTACATGGGACTAAAAACATTCAGTACTTC.

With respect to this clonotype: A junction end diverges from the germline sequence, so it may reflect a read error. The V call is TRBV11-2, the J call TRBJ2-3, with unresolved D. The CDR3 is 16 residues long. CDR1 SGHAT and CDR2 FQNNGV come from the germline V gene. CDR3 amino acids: CASNLDVGWATDTHYF. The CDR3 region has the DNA TGTGCCAGCAACTTAGACGTCGGGTGGGCCACAGATACGCATTATTTT.

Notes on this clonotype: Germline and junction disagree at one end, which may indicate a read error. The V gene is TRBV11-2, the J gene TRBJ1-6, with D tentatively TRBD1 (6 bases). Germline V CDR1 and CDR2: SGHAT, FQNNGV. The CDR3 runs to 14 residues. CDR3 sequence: CASSSRQALLALYF. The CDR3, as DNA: TGTGCCAGCAGTTCCAGACAGGCCCTTTTGGCCCTCTACTTT.

The CDR3 sequence: CANRLGSGQGPNEQFF. In DNA form, the CDR3 reads TGTGCGAACAGACTGGGATCGGGACAGGGTCCAAATGAGCAGTTCTTC. The chain employs TRBV11-3 and TRBJ2-1; TRBD1 matches at 9 bases. Germline values: CDR1 SGHNT, CDR2 YENEEA. CDR3 length equals 16 residues. Combining the CDR3 with reference TRBV11-3 and TRBJ2-1 gives the whole variable domain EAGVVQSPRYKIIEKKQPVAFWCNPISGHNTLYWYLQNLGQGPELLIRYENEEAVDDSQLPKDRFSAERLKGVDSTLKIQPAELGDSAVYLCANRLGSGQGPNEQFFGPGTRLTVL.

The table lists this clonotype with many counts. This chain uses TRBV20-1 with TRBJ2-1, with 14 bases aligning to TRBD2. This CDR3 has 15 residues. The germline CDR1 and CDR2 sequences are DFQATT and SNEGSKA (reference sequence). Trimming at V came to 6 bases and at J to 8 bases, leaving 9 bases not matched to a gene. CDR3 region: CSAPRLAGGPDEQFF. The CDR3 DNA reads TGCAGTGCCCCGAGACTAGCGGGAGGGCCGGATGAGCAGTTCTTC.

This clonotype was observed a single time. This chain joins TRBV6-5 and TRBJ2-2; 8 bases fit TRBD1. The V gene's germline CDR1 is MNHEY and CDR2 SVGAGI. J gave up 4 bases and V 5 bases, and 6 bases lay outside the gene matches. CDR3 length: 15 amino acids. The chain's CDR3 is CASSPRTGFTGELFF. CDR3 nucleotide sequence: TGTGCCAGCAGTCCGCGGACAGGGTTCACCGGGGAGCTGTTTTTT.

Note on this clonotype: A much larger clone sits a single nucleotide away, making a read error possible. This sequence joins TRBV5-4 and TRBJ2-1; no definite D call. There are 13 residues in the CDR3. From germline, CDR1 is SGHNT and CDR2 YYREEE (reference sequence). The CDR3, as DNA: TGTGTCAGCAGCAGTGTAAGGGTCCATGAGCAGTTCTTC. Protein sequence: CVSSSVRVHEQFF.

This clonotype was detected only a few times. In DNA form, the CDR3 reads TGCAGTGCTGGGGGGGGAATTCTTGGGGACACTGAAGCTTTCTTT. Translation gives CSAGGGILGDTEAFF. The J gene is TRBJ1-1, the V gene TRBV20-1; tentative D call: TRBD1 (5 bases). V shed 5 bases and J shed 3 bases, with 19 bases lying between them. CDR3 length: 15 amino acids. Per germline, CDR1 DFQATT and CDR2 SNEGSKA (reference sequence).

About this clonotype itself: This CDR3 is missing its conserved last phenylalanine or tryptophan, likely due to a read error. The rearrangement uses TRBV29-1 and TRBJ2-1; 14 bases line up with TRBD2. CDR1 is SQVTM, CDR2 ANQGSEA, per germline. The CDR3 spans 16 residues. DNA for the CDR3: TGCAACGTTGAGGCAATGACTAGCGGGAGGGGGGGTGAGCAGTTCTTA. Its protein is CNVEAMTSGRGGEQFL.

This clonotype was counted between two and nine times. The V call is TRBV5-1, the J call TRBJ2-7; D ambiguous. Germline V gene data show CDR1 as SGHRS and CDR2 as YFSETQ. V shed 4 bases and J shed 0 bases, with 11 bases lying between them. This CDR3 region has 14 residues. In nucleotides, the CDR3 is TGCGCCAGCAGCCCATCGACGGTCTCCTACGAGCAGTACTTC. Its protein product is CASSPSTVSYEQYF. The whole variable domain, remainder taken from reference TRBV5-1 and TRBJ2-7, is KAGVTQTPRYLIKTRGQQVTLSCSPISGHRSVSWYQQTPGQGLQFLFEYFSETQRNKGNFPGRFSGRQFSNSRSEMNVSTLELGDSALYLCASSPSTVSYEQYFGPGTRLTVT.

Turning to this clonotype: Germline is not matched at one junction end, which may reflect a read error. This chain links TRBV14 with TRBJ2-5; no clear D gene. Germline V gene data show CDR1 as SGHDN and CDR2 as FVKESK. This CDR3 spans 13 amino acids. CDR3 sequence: CASSQTVQEAQYF. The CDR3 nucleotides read TGTGCCAGCAGCCAGACGGTCCAAGAGGCCCAGTACTTC.

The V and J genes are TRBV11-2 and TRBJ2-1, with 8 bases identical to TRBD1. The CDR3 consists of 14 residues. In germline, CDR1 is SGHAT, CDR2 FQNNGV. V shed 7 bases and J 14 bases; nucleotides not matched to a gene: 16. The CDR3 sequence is CASNPRTGYNEEFF. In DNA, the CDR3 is TGTGCCAGCAACCCGCGGACAGGGTACAATGAAGAGTTCTTC.

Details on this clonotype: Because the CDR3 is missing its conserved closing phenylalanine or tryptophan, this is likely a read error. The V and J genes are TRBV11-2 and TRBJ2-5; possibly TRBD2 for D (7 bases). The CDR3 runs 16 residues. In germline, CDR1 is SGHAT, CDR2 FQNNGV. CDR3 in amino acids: CASSLVGRGAQGTQYY. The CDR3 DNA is TGTGCCAGCAGCTTAGTTGGACGGGGGGCCCAAGGGACCCAGTACTAC.

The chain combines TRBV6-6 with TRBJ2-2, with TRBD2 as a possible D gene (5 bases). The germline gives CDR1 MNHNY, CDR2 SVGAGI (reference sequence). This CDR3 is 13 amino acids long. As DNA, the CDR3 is TGTGTTAGCGTCCCCGAGGTCGCCGGGGAGCTGTTTTTT. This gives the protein CVSVPEVAGELFF.

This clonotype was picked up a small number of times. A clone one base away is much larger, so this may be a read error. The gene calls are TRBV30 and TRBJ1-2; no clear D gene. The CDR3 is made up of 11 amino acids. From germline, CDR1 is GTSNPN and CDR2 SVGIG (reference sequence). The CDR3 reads CVWSGSRGYTF. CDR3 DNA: TGTGTCTGGAGCGGATCTAGGGGCTACACCTTC.

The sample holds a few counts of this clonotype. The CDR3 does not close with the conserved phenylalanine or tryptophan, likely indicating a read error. CDR3 amino acids: CASSLGRGAIQPQHH. CDR3 in DNA: TGTGCCAGCAGTTTAGGTCGGGGGGCGATTCAGCCCCAGCATCAT. The J gene is TRBJ1-5, the V gene TRBV12-3 or TRBV12-4; TRBD1 might be the D (6 bases). Trimming took 1 base from V and 6 from J, leaving 13 bases between them. This CDR3 comprises 15 residues.

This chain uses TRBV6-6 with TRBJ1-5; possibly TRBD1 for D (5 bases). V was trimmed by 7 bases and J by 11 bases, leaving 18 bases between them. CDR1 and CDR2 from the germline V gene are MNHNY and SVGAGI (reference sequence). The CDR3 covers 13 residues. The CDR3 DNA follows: TGTGCCAGCAATCTAAACAAGGGGATGACCCAGCATTTT. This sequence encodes CASNLNKGMTQHF.

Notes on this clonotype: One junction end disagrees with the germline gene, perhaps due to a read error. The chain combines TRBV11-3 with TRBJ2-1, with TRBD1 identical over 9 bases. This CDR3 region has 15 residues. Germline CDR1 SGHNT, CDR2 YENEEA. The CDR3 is CASSSQGQGSNEQFF. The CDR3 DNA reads TGTGCCAGCAGTTCCCAGGGACAGGGCAGCAATGAACAGTTCTTC.

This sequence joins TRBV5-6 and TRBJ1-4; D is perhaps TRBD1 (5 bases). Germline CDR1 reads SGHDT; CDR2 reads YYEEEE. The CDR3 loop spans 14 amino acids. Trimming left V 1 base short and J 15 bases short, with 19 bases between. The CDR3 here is CASSLWGSREKLFF. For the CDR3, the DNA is TGTGCCAGCAGCTTGTGGGGGTCGCGTGAGAAGTTGTTTTTT.

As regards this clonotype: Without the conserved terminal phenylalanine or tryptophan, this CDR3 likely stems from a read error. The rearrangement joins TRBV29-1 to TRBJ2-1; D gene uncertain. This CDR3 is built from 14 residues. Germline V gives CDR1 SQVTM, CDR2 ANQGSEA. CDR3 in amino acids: CSVEDSRSYNEQFL. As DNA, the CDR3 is TGCAGTGTTGAAGACTCTCGGAGCTACAATGAGCAGTTCCTC.

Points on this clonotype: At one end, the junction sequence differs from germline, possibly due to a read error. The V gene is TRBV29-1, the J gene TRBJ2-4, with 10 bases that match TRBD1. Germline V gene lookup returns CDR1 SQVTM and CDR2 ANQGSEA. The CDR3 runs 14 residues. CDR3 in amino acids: CSVVDRGLENIQYF. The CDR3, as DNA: TGCAGCGTTGTAGACAGGGGGCTGGAAAACATTCAGTATTTC. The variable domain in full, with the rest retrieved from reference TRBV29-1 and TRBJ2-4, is SAVISQKPSRDICQRGTSLTIQCQVDSQVTMMFWYRQQPGQSLTLIATANQGSEATYESGFVIDKFPISRPNLTFSTLTVSNMSPEDSSIYLCSVVDRGLENIQYFGAGTRLSVL.

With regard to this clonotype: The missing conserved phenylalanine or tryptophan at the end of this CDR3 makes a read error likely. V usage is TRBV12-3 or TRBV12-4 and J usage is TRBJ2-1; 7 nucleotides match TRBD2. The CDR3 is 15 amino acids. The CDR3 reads CASSSSGASYNEQFS. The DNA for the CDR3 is TGTGCCAGCAGTTCCAGCGGGGCCTCCTACAACGAGCAGTTCTCA.

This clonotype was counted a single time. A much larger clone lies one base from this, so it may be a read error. CDR3 sequence reads: CSIRGQSQETQYF. Here the CDR3 DNA reads TGCAGTATTAGGGGGCAGTCCCAAGAGACCCAGTACTTC. V usage is TRBV20-1 and J usage is TRBJ2-5; 7 bases map to TRBD1. The germline V gene has CDR1 DFQATT and CDR2 SNEGSKA (reference sequence). This CDR3 contains 13 residues. After removal of 8 bases from V and 1 base from J, the junction contained 7 bases not matched to a gene.

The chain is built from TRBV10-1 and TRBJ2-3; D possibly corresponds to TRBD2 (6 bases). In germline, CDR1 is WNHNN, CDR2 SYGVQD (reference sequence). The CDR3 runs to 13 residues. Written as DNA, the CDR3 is TGCACCACCAGTGAGGCTGGGAGGGATACGCAGTATTTT. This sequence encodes CTTSEAGRDTQYF.

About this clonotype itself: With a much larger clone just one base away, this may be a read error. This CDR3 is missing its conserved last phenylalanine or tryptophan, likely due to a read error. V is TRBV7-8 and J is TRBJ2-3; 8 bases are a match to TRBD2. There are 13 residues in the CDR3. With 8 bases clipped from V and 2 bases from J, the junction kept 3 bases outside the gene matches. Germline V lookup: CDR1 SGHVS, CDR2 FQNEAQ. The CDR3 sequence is CASLRGVTDTQYV. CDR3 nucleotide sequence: TGTGCCAGCTTGCGGGGGGTCACAGATACGCAGTATGTT.